This T cell receptor beta chain was identified in a study of regulatory T cells in long-lasting Graves disease. V was clipped by 3 bases and J by 3 bases, with 14 bases between them. Germline V lookup: CDR1 MNHGY, CDR2 SVAAGI. The CDR3 loop spans 16 amino acids. This clonotype occurred a few times. Time point here: newly diagnosed GD, antithyroid drugs for less than 3 months. There was RNA extracted from PBMCs, and the TCR library was made from it. Arm-PCR of CDR3 regions and iRepertoire HTBI primers were the basis on which TCR beta libraries were built. From the multiplex PCR reads, TCRdb called clonotypes with MiXCR, one entry per CDR3 protein. The profile shows about 320,000 distinct CDR3 sequences, 18% of them singletons.

The clonotype comes from a female donor with Graves disease. The source was peripheral blood mononuclear cells (PBMCs), collected at new diagnosis, from a patient treated with antithyroid drugs. The genes are TRBV6-9 and TRBJ1-4; a weak D match, TRBD1 (5 bases). The CDR3 DNA reads TGTGCCAGCAGTTACGAGGGGAGGGGAGCTAATGAAAAACTGTTTTTT. Translating it yields CASSYEGRGANEKLFF.